This entry is about one TCR beta chain. Sequencing used immunoSEQ multiplex PCR; TCRdb keeps in-frame clones, though not all of them. The sample yields around 44,000 clones, 88% seen once. This entry belongs to a study of T cell changes during pregnancy in multiple sclerosis. The CDR3 length is 13 residues. In germline, CDR1 is SNHLY, CDR2 FYNNEI. V lost 6 bases and J 4 bases, leaving 10 bases between the germline ends. The receptor comes from a female donor with multiple sclerosis, enrolled in a pregnancy study. The source was CD4+ T cells from peripheral blood mononuclear cells, collected in the second trimester of pregnancy. The chain employs TRBV2 and TRBJ1-5, with D perhaps matching TRBD1 (6 bases). CDR3 bases: TGTGCCAGCAGGGACAGAACAAATCAGCCCCAGCATTTT. Protein sequence: CASRDRTNQPQHF.